This T cell receptor (beta chain) was sequenced during a study of chemoradiotherapy in HPV16-positive cancers. Study-wide background: Candidate HPV-specific clones and shared TCR motifs came from a couple of HPV16-positive patients.

Method: immunoSEQ multiplex PCR; TCRdb's copy keeps in-frame clones and lacks some. The data hold a few thousand clones, with around 86% observed a single time. Whole-study results and caveats: Functional assays defining HPV-specific T cells used only two HPV16-positive patients.

V trimming: 3 bases; J trimming: 6 bases; junction bases outside the gene matches: 1. CDR3 length equals 12 residues. The germline gives CDR1 KGHSH, CDR2 LQKENI. Over chemoradiotherapy, repertoires were sampled more than once. This clone was seen only once. No antigen is known for it. The TCR sequence derives from a human donor with HPV-associated anogenital cancer. The specimen comprised tumor tissue, sampled from a patient who underwent chemoradiotherapy. The gene calls are TRBV18 and TRBJ1-1, with 7 nucleotides matching TRBD1. CDR3 nucleotide sequence: TGTGCCAGCTCACCCGGACAGGCTGAAGCTTTCTTT. It specifies CASSPGQAEAFF.